In this sample, the clone carrying this T cell receptor beta chain turned up a few times. CDR1 is LNHDA, CDR2 SQIVND, per germline (reference sequence). The CDR3 consists of 14 residues. J lost 11 bases, V lost 7 bases, and 16 bases had no gene match. Some clones are missing from TCRdb's copy, which holds only in-frame ones; the method was immunoSEQ multiplex PCR. The sample carries under 300,000 clones, about 80% recorded once. This entry belongs to a study of blood T cell repertoires in COVID-19. As for the study in general: From T cells, B-cell-depleted T cells, or PBMCs came the material, which was cDNA or gDNA.

The TCR comes from a woman older than 75 with acute or convalescent COVID-19. The chain joins TRBV19 to TRBJ1-2; 7 bases line up with TRBD1. Sequences were obtained from peripheral blood. The DNA of the CDR3 is TGTGCCAGTACCTTAGCCGGGACAGACCATTGGTACACCTTC. Amino acid sequence: CASTLAGTDHWYTF.